The 20 T cell receptor beta chains reported below all come from one sample, sequenced in a study of blood T cell repertoires in COVID-19. Clones were read by immunoSEQ multiplex PCR, and TCRdb kept only the in-frame ones, dropping some. The sample lists tens of thousands of clones, around 94% occurring once. Source material: peripheral blood. These receptors came from a woman aged 60-70 years with active COVID-19.

This chain links TRBV7-9 with TRBJ2-3; no clear D. Germline V CDR1 and CDR2: SEHNR, FQNEAQ (reference sequence). The ends were cut back, 4 bases at V and 6 bases at J, with 8 bases in the middle. CDR3 length: 12 amino acids. CDR3 in DNA: TGTGCCAGCAGCTCCCCGGTCGATACGCAGTATTTT. Its translation is CASSSPVDTQYF.

As concerns this clone: This same CDR3 is encoded by further DNA sequences in the sample. This chain joins TRBV27 and TRBJ2-7; TRBD2 aligns across 7 bases. CDR3 length equals 13 residues. The junction had 4 bases not matched to a gene; V was cut back by 4 bases and J by 4 bases. From germline, CDR1 is MNHEY and CDR2 SMNVEV (reference sequence). CDR3 amino acids: CASSSSGGYEQYF. CDR3 nucleotides: TGTGCCAGCAGTTCCTCGGGAGGATACGAGCAGTACTTC.

This clone was detected only once. This chain uses TRBV5-1 with TRBJ1-1, with D maybe TRBD1 (6 bases). CDR1 and CDR2 from the germline V gene are SGHRS and YFSETQ. The CDR3 covers 14 residues. V lost 2 bases and J 3 bases, leaving 11 bases between the germline ends. CDR3 loop: CASSFSGQHTEAFF. DNA for the CDR3: TGCGCCAGCAGCTTTAGTGGACAGCACACTGAAGCTTTCTTT. The full variable domain, completed using reference TRBV5-1 and TRBJ1-1, is KAGVTQTPRYLIKTRGQQVTLSCSPISGHRSVSWYQQTPGQGLQFLFEYFSETQRNKGNFPGRFSGRQFSNSRSEMNVSTLELGDSALYLCASSFSGQHTEAFFGQGTRLTVV.

The chain couples TRBV20-1 to TRBJ2-4, with D uncertain. Trimming took off 6 bases at V and 0 bases at J, with 9 bases between the two ends. The CDR3 sequence is 13 residues long. The germline V gene has CDR1 DFQATT and CDR2 SNEGSKA (reference sequence). CDR3 bases: TGCAGTGCAAGTACAGTAGCCAAAAACATTCAGTACTTC. Protein sequence: CSASTVAKNIQYF.

The rearrangement joins TRBV6-2 or TRBV6-3 to TRBJ2-7, with 9 bases fitting TRBD1. The V segment lost 4 bases and the J segment 2 bases; nucleotides outside the gene matches: 3. The CDR3 contains 14 residues. Germline CDR1 MNHEY, CDR2 SVGEGT. The CDR3 sequence: CASSWGQGPYEQYF. Here the CDR3 DNA reads TGTGCCAGCAGTTGGGGACAGGGCCCCTACGAGCAGTACTTC.

This clone was observed a handful of times. The V and J genes are TRBV11-2 and TRBJ2-7; possibly TRBD2 for D (6 bases). The CDR3 is 13 residues long. Germline V lookup: CDR1 SGHAT, CDR2 FQNNGV. Trimming stripped 3 bases from V and 1 base from J, with 7 bases between. CDR3 amino acids: CASSFRGSYEQYF. In DNA, the CDR3 is TGTGCCAGCAGCTTTCGGGGGTCCTACGAGCAGTACTTC.

The chain links TRBV11-3 to TRBJ2-5; no definite D call. The CDR3 has 13 amino acids. V lost 1 base, J lost 2 bases, and 5 bases lay in between. The germline V gene has CDR1 SGHNT and CDR2 YENEEA. The CDR3 bases are TGTGCCAGCAGCTTAGGTATTCAAGAGACCCAGTACTTC. It yields the protein CASSLGIQETQYF.

The sample holds one count of this clone. V and J are TRBV3-1 (or the pseudogene TRBV3-2) and TRBJ2-7, with D possibly being TRBD2 (6 bases). The CDR3 totals 13 residues. The V gene lost 5 bases and the J gene lost 2 bases, with 10 bases spanning the gap. Germline V gene data show CDR1 as LGHDT and CDR2 as YNNKEL (reference sequence). CDR3 protein: CASSAAGPYEQYF. The CDR3 DNA reads TGTGCCAGCAGCGCGGCGGGACCCTACGAGCAGTACTTC.

This chain joins TRBV10-3 and TRBJ2-2; D perhaps matches TRBD1 (6 bases). In germline, CDR1 is ENHRY, CDR2 SYGVKD. Trimming shortened V by 3 bases and J by 6 bases, and 23 bases separated the two germline ends. The CDR3 covers 18 residues. CDR3 in amino acids: CAISDPGRGLALSGELFF. The CDR3, as DNA: TGTGCCATCAGTGACCCGGGCAGGGGTTTAGCCTTATCCGGGGAGCTGTTTTTT.

This chain uses TRBV5-1 with TRBJ2-5, with 9 bases lining up with TRBD1. The CDR3 runs to 14 residues. Per the germline V gene, CDR1 is SGHRS and CDR2 is YFSETQ. V lost 4 bases and J lost 3; bases outside the gene matches: 4. CDR3 coding DNA: TGCGCCAGCAGCACCGGGACAGGGAAAGAGACCCAGTACTTC. It codes for CASSTGTGKETQYF.

The gene calls are TRBV6-5 and TRBJ2-4; TRBD1 is a possible D gene (6 bases). The length of the CDR3 is 15 residues. V was cut by 6 bases and J by 1 base, with 13 bases left in between. In germline, CDR1 is MNHEY, CDR2 SVGAGI. The CDR3 sequence: CASRISDRAKNIQYF. In DNA form, the CDR3 reads TGTGCCAGCAGAATCTCTGACAGGGCCAAAAACATTCAGTACTTC.

This sequence joins TRBV4-3 and TRBJ2-3, with a tentative D call TRBD2 (6 bases). The CDR3 has 16 residues. V was cut by 1 base and J by 1 base, with 12 bases left in between. Germline CDR1 is LGHNA and CDR2 is YSLEER. The CDR3 DNA is TGCGCCAGCAGCCAAGGCGGAGGAGGGGGCACAGATACGCAGTATTTT. It yields the protein CASSQGGGGGTDTQYF.

The gene calls are TRBV24-1 and TRBJ2-7; maybe TRBD2 (5 bases). The length of the CDR3 is 14 residues. Per germline, CDR1 KGHDR and CDR2 SFDVKD. Between the trimmed V and J ends, which lost 3 bases and 0 bases, there was a span of 8 bases. Here the CDR3 reads CATSDPGISYEQYF. Here the CDR3 DNA reads TGTGCCACCAGTGATCCCGGGATCTCCTACGAGCAGTACTTC.

The gene calls are TRBV11-3 and TRBJ1-3; D is unclear. From germline, CDR1 is SGHNT and CDR2 YENEEA. Between the trimmed V and J ends, which lost 2 bases and 4 bases, there was a span of 15 bases. This CDR3 contains 16 residues. The CDR3 reads CASSLRYQASGNTIYF. CDR3 nucleotide sequence: TGTGCCAGCAGCTTAAGGTACCAGGCGTCCGGAAACACCATATATTTT.

J is TRBJ2-3 and V is TRBV30, with D perhaps TRBD1 (6 bases). The V and J ends lost 3 bases and 6 bases respectively, with 16 bases between them. CDR3 size: 14 residues. Germline CDR1 reads GTSNPN; CDR2 reads SVGIG (reference sequence). CDR3 coding DNA: TGTGCCTGGAGCGTAACCGCAGGGGTGGATACGCAGTATTTT. It codes for CAWSVTAGVDTQYF.

The J gene is TRBJ1-2, the V gene TRBV5-4; D is undetermined. This CDR3 contains 15 residues. Deletions cut 3 bases from V and 4 bases from J, with 16 bases between. Germline V CDR1 and CDR2: SGHNT, YYREEE (reference sequence). CDR3 nucleotide sequence: TGTGCCAGCAGCTCCCAGCAGGTCTTTCCCTATGGCTACACCTTC. It specifies CASSSQQVFPYGYTF.

This clone was picked up one time. V usage is TRBV10-1 and J usage is TRBJ2-3, with D possibly TRBD2 on 6 matching bases. The CDR3 totals 14 residues. V gave up 2 bases and J gave up 1 base, with 7 bases separating them. Per germline, CDR1 WNHNN and CDR2 SYGVQD (reference sequence). The CDR3 DNA reads as TGCGCCAGCAGTGAGGGCGGGGGCACAGATACGCAGTATTTT. Its translation is CASSEGGGTDTQYF.

The chain employs TRBV5-1 and TRBJ1-3; D not certain. Germline-derived CDR1 and CDR2 are SGHRS and YFSETQ. Trimming pared 4 bases from V and 0 bases from J, leaving 11 bases between. The CDR3 has 15 amino acids. The CDR3 DNA follows: TGCGCCAGCAGCCTGGAGTCTATCTCTGGAAACACCATATATTTT. It translates to CASSLESISGNTIYF.

This chain uses TRBV2 with TRBJ1-1; a weak D match, TRBD1 (6 bases). V was shortened by 9 bases and J by 1 base, with 12 bases between the two germline ends. This CDR3 spans 13 amino acids. Per germline, CDR1 SNHLY and CDR2 FYNNEI. Written as DNA, the CDR3 is TGTGCCAGTGTCACAGGGAGGAACACTGAAGCTTTCTTT. This encodes CASVTGRNTEAFF. Looking up the rest from reference TRBV2 and TRBJ1-1 gives the full variable domain: EPEVTQTPSHQVTQMGQEVILRCVPISNHLYFYWYRQILGQKVEFLVSFYNNEISEKSEIFDDQFSVERPDGSNFTLKIRSTKLEDSAMYFCASVTGRNTEAFFGQGTRLTVV.

The V gene is TRBV30, the J gene TRBJ2-7, with 10 positions matching TRBD2. The CDR3 extends over 15 amino acids. Germline CDR1 reads GTSNPN; CDR2 reads SVGIG (reference sequence). V lost 0 bases and J lost 0; bases outside the gene matches: 2. The CDR3 DNA is TGTGCCTGGAGTGTATTAGCGGGAGGCTCCTACGAGCAGTACTTC. Protein product: CAWSVLAGGSYEQYF. Supplemented by reference TRBV30 and TRBJ2-7, the full variable domain reads SQTIHQWPATLVQPVGSPLSLECTVEGTSNPNLYWYRQAAGRGLQLLFYSVGIGQISSEVPQNLSASRPQDRQFILSSKKLLLSDSGFYLCAWSVLAGGSYEQYFGPGTRLTVT.